This T cell receptor beta chain was profiled in a study of OX40 agonist ivuxolimab in advanced cancers. This table comes from immunoSEQ multiplex PCR, and its TCRdb copy is limited to in-frame clones, with some not included. The sample consists of some 86,000 clones, 80% to 95% of them appearing once. It was autoimmune disease history or systemic immunosuppression that excluded patients. Study-wide results and limits: Partial responders at 0.1-3.0 mg/kg showed near-lowest clonal expansion.

Turning to this clone: Its target is unknown.

Sequences were derived from CD4+ or CD8+ T cells sorted from blood, sampled in a trial of the OX40 agonist ivuxolimab. This clonotype was obtained from an adult with an advanced solid tumor such as melanoma, head and neck, liver or kidney cancer.

The CDR3 loop is CASSLVASRSEQFF. CDR3 DNA: TGTGCCAGCAGCTTGGTAGCGAGTCGGAGTGAGCAGTTCTTC. The V gene is TRBV5-6, the J gene TRBJ2-1, with D tentatively TRBD2 (5 bases). The length of the CDR3 is 14 residues. V was shortened by 0 bases and J by 9 bases, with 13 bases between the two germline ends. Germline V gene sequence: CDR1 SGHDT, CDR2 YYEEEE.